This T cell receptor (beta chain) appears in the sequencing data of a study of T cells in Graves' hyperthyroidism and ophthalmopathy (dated by TCRdb to the late 2010s). Regarding the research as a whole: To identify distinguishing TCR V-J signatures, a discovery cohort of about 100 patients was used, comprising 43 with Graves' ophthalmopathy and around 60 with stable Graves' hyperthyroidism. In addition, the study compared T-cell repertoires in thyroid tissue and in blood from roughly six Graves' hyperthyroidism patients. TCR Vbeta CDR3 sequencing of around 130 peripheral blood samples (43 ophthalmopathy, 75 to 80 hyperthyroidism and roughly 17 progressor patients) is reported in the paper. For training and testing, the 100 or so patients in the discovery cohort were randomly divided in a 7:3 ratio. After sampling, hyperthyroidism patients received methimazole starting at 30 mg daily, and ophthalmopathy patients received high-dose intravenous methylprednisolone. Whether ophthalmopathy could be predicted prospectively was tested in an independent validation cohort made up of about 20 hyperthyroidism patients plus 17 patients who later progressed to ophthalmopathy.

TCR beta CDR3 regions were amplified from RNA transcripts. The first round of RT-PCR for the TCR CDR3 was performed with the HTBI primer set and the Qiagen OneStep RT-PCR kit. The libraries were constructed in a second round of multiplex PCR and then size-selected and purified. The libraries were sequenced on an Illumina HiSeq2000 using paired-end 100 bp reads. Per the authors' processing: SOAPnuke was used to process the raw data, removing reads that contained adapters or uncalled bases, had a mean Phred below 15, or lacked an exact match to the constant primer or identifier. High-quality paired reads were merged using COPE v1.2.5, and each unique nucleotide sequence was defined as a clonotype. MiTCR v1.1 was used to align clonotypes to the IMGT TRBV, TRBD and TRBJ reference segments. The analysis included only V-J combinations with a frequency above 0.0001, which together covered 99.2% of the repertoires. A TCS score was defined as the ratio between F50 (clonal expansion) and ExV (chaos), using BLOSUM62-based TCRdist between CDR3 peptides within each V-J. Welch's t-statistics and random forest reduced roughly 530 V-J features to under 15, which were used in a naive Bayes classifier (R e1071). Thyroid-blood repertoire similarity was quantified with the Morisita-Horn index. Using fastp at Q25 and MiXCR, TCRdb reprocessed the public reads and kept productive beta chains. Each entry is one CDR3 protein sequence, shown with its most common DNA and genes. The V and J calls were not made by the authors but by TCRdb's processing. This sample has roughly 510,000 distinct CDR3 sequences in its table, and over 45% of those were observed once. The ten largest clones add up to approximately 44% of the sample.

The paper's findings and limits, for the study overall: Sample size was not statistically predetermined, and blinding of investigators to group allocation was not performed. In validation, progression to ophthalmopathy was predicted by the model with almost 71% sensitivity and roughly 76% specificity, a median of around 6.5 months before onset. Blood samples also contained most of the expanded thyroid clonotypes (frequency above 0.001), which suggests that blood repertoires may reflect thyroid immune responses. Ophthalmopathy was separated from stable hyperthyroidism by a 13 V-J signature model, with about 88% sensitivity and roughly 81% specificity obtained in cross-validation and 80%/75% obtained in testing.

As regards this clonotype: It lacks a known antigen. Base quality data are lacking; no much larger clone is found one base away.

Exclusion was applied to patients with uncontrolled infections, other autoimmune diseases, pregnancy or lactation. Diagnoses were established on the basis of clinical symptoms, serum thyroxine and TRAb, thyroid ultrasound, and orbital computed tomography. Trizol reagent was used to extract total RNA, and RNA quality was then checked on an Agilent 2100 Bioanalyzer. The sequenced material came from peripheral blood or thyroid tissue (not recorded which). The receptor comes from an adult woman with Graves' disease, either hyperthyroidism or ophthalmopathy (not recorded which).

The sequenced DNA: TGTGCCCCCCTACCGTCGGGAGAGACCCAGTACTTC. This encodes CAPLPSGETQYF. In this chain, TRBV24-1 is recombined with TRBJ2-5; there is no confident call for the D gene. V gives up 12 bases and J gives up 4 bases, and the segment between their germline ends measures 14 bases. The germline V gene encodes CDR1 KGHDR and CDR2 SFDVKD. Spanning cysteine to phenylalanine, the CDR3 consists of 12 amino acids. The CDR3 DNA has 36 bases and is translated from base 1.